A single sample is the source of the 32 T cell receptor beta chains below, sequenced in a study of blood T cell repertoires in COVID-19. Profiled with immunoSEQ multiplex PCR; TCRdb holds only in-frame clones, not every one. The sample holds some 320,000 clones, roughly 90% seen once. The sequenced sample was peripheral blood. The receptors stem from a woman aged 30 to 39 with COVID-19, enrolled during active disease.

The chain recombines TRBV7-9 with TRBJ2-1, with 7 bases lining up with TRBD2. V trimming: 5 bases; J trimming: 7 bases; junction bases outside the gene matches: 23. CDR1 is SEHNR and CDR2 is FQNEAQ in the germline V gene (reference sequence). The CDR3 length is 19 residues. CDR3 in DNA: TGTGCCAGCAGCCCCCTTCGGGTTCTGGGTAGCGGGCCCTGGAATGAGCAGTTCTTC. Amino acids: CASSPLRVLGSGPWNEQFF. Complete variable domain (other parts from reference TRBV7-9 and TRBJ2-1): DTGVSQNPRHKITKRGQNVTFRCDPISEHNRLYWYRQTLGQGPEFLTYFQNEAQLEKSRLLSDRFSAERPKGSFSTLEIQRTEQGDSAMYLCASSPLRVLGSGPWNEQFFGPGTRLTVL.

The count of this clone is one. The V call is TRBV5-1, the J call TRBJ2-1, with 7 bases identical to TRBD2. Germline CDR1 reads SGHRS; CDR2 reads YFSETQ. The CDR3 extends over 15 amino acids. The trim removed 4 bases at V and 5 bases at J, leaving 9 bases unmatched. The CDR3 loop reads CASSTGGGNHNEQFF. Here the CDR3 DNA reads TGCGCCAGCAGCACGGGCGGGGGAAATCACAATGAGCAGTTCTTC.

This clone was observed a single time. This chain joins TRBV20-1 and TRBJ2-7, with unresolved D. In germline, CDR1 is DFQATT, CDR2 SNEGSKA (reference sequence). The V gene lost 5 bases and the J gene lost 4 bases, with 9 bases spanning the gap. The CDR3 runs to 11 residues. The CDR3 bases are TGCAGTGCTGGGCTTGAGTACGAGCAGTACTTC. Amino acids: CSAGLEYEQYF.

This chain connects TRBV18 to TRBJ1-1; TRBD1 matches at 7 bases. CDR3 size: 15 residues. Germline trimming cut 4 bases from V and 0 bases from J; bases unmatched to any gene: 5. Germline V gene data show CDR1 as KGHSH and CDR2 as LQKENI. The CDR3 DNA follows: TGTGCCAGCTCACTCTCGGGACAGATGAACACTGAAGCTTTCTTT. Translating it yields CASSLSGQMNTEAFF.

CDR3 sequence reads: CASSPFQGAPAHEQYF. The CDR3 region has the DNA TGCGCCAGCAGCCCCTTCCAGGGGGCGCCCGCCCACGAGCAGTACTTC. The chain couples TRBV4-1 to TRBJ2-7; 8 positions match TRBD1. V trimming: 4 bases; J trimming: 5 bases; junction bases outside the gene matches: 13. Germline CDR1 MGHRA, CDR2 YSYEKL. The CDR3 runs to 16 residues.

Points on this clone: Other nucleotide sequences in the sample specify the same CDR3. This CDR3 reads CASSGNTEAFF. The CDR3, as DNA: TGTGCCAGCAGCGGTAACACTGAAGCTTTCTTT. The chain uses TRBV6-5 and TRBJ1-1, with D hard to call. The CDR3 has 11 residues. Between the trimmed V and J ends, which lost 6 bases and 2 bases, there was a span of 4 bases. Germline V gene lookup returns CDR1 MNHEY and CDR2 SVGAGI.

The chain uses TRBV3-1 (or the pseudogene TRBV3-2) and TRBJ1-1, with a possible D match to TRBD1 (6 bases). The germline V gene encodes CDR1 LGHDT and CDR2 YNNKEL (reference sequence). The length of the CDR3 is 15 residues. V lost 4 bases, J lost 1 base, and 13 bases lay in between. CDR3 in amino acids: CASSLHGQTNTEAFF. The CDR3 DNA sequence: TGTGCCAGCAGCCTTCACGGACAGACGAACACTGAAGCTTTCTTT.

The V call is TRBV10-2, the J call TRBJ1-5; D is perhaps TRBD1 (6 bases). CDR1 is WSHSY and CDR2 is SAAADI in the germline V gene. This CDR3 spans 14 amino acids. The ends were cut back, 7 bases at V and 3 bases at J, with 13 bases in the middle. The CDR3 is CASTVDRPNQPQHF. CDR3 sequence (DNA): TGCGCCAGCACCGTCGACAGGCCCAATCAGCCCCAGCATTTT.

This rearrangement joins TRBV2 to TRBJ2-1; 10 nucleotides align to TRBD1. The germline V gene encodes CDR1 SNHLY and CDR2 FYNNEI. The CDR3 totals 13 residues. Trimming at V came to 7 bases and at J to 6 bases, leaving 3 bases not matched to a gene. CDR3 sequence: CASNRDRGNEQFF. In DNA, the CDR3 is TGTGCCAGCAACCGGGACAGGGGCAATGAGCAGTTCTTC.

The chain joins TRBV5-4 to TRBJ2-5, with 9 bases aligning to TRBD2. The germline gives CDR1 SGHNT, CDR2 YYREEE (reference sequence). CDR3 length: 16 residues. Trimming removed 0 bases from V and 9 bases from J; junction bases left unmatched: 12. The CDR3 spells CASSLESGGTLLPQYF. For the CDR3, the DNA is TGTGCCAGCAGCTTGGAGAGCGGGGGGACCCTTCTTCCCCAGTACTTC.

The rearrangement uses TRBV6-5 and TRBJ1-5; D may be TRBD1 (5 bases). The CDR3 totals 15 residues. Trimming removed 6 bases at V and 0 bases at J, with 12 bases between. Germline lookup yields CDR1 MNHEY and CDR2 SVGAGI. The CDR3 here is CASSYGAHSNQPQHF. The CDR3 DNA follows: TGTGCCAGCAGCTACGGGGCCCATAGCAATCAGCCCCAGCATTTT.

The chain's CDR3 is CASSGQGGEKLFF. CDR3 sequence (DNA): TGTGCCAGCTCTGGACAGGGAGGGGAAAAACTGTTTTTT. The chain couples TRBV2 to TRBJ1-4, with 8 bases that match TRBD1. Germline CDR1 reads SNHLY; CDR2 reads FYNNEI. The CDR3 is made up of 13 amino acids. With V trimmed by 8 bases and J by 8 bases, 7 bases remained unmatched.

This chain uses TRBV7-2 with TRBJ1-2; D may be TRBD1 (5 bases). The CDR3 consists of 15 residues. CDR1 is SGHTA and CDR2 is FQGNSA in the germline V gene. V was shortened by 4 bases and J by 4 bases, with 16 bases between the two germline ends. The CDR3 DNA sequence: TGTGCCAGCAGCTCCAGTCCGCAGGGTCGCTATGGCTACACCTTC. Translating gives CASSSSPQGRYGYTF.

Concerning this clone itself: Other nucleotide sequences in the sample specify the same CDR3. The chain links TRBV19 to TRBJ2-7, with 10 bases lining up with TRBD1. Germline V CDR1 and CDR2: LNHDA, SQIVND (reference sequence). The CDR3 is made up of 14 amino acids. The V segment lost 7 bases and the J segment 3 bases; nucleotides outside the gene matches: 6. This CDR3 reads CASTPTGGFYEQYF. CDR3 DNA sequence: TGTGCCAGTACCCCGACAGGGGGCTTCTACGAGCAGTACTTC.

V and J are TRBV2 and TRBJ1-1; no clear D gene. Looked up from germline, CDR1 is SNHLY and CDR2 is FYNNEI. The germline V and J ends were trimmed by 1 base and 2 bases, with 8 bases remaining between them. CDR3 size: 14 residues. The CDR3 protein is CASSEGRGNTEAFF. For the CDR3, the DNA is TGTGCCAGCAGTGAAGGTCGCGGAAACACTGAAGCTTTCTTT.

The chain carries TRBV21-1 and TRBJ2-1; no DNA check was done on the table's D call, TRBD2. TRBV21-1 is deemed a pseudogene. The CDR3 runs 18 residues. The CDR3: CASSTPLGREGSYNEQFF. CDR3 DNA: TGTGCCAGCAGCACCCCCCTCGGGAGGGAGGGCTCCTACAATGAGCAGTTCTTC.

The chain has TRBV3-1 (or the pseudogene TRBV3-2) and TRBJ1-6; TRBD1 matches at 7 bases. V lost 4 bases and J lost 6; bases outside the gene matches: 3. The CDR3 is 14 residues long. The germline V gene encodes CDR1 LGHDT and CDR2 YNNKEL (reference sequence). CDR3 DNA: TGTGCCAGCAGCCGCAGGGGGACTAATTCACCCCTCCACTTT. This encodes CASSRRGTNSPLHF.

This clone showed up just once. The chain uses TRBV10-2 and TRBJ2-1; the match to TRBD2 covers 9 bases. Germline lookup yields CDR1 WSHSY and CDR2 SAAADI. The CDR3 spans 14 residues. Trimming took 6 bases from V and 8 from J; bases not matched to a gene: 8. CDR3 protein: CASSVAGVRDEQFF. The DNA for the CDR3 is TGCGCCAGCAGCGTAGCGGGGGTGAGGGATGAGCAGTTCTTC.

The rearrangement uses TRBV7-9 and TRBJ1-1; D is perhaps TRBD1 (5 bases). CDR1 and CDR2 (germline): SEHNR, FQNEAQ (reference sequence). V was shortened by 1 base and J by 6 bases, with 12 bases between the two germline ends. The length of the CDR3 is 14 residues. The CDR3, as DNA: TGTGCCAGCAGCTTAGTAGGTGGGGCCGCTGAAGCTTTCTTT. Protein: CASSLVGGAAEAFF.

V gene TRBV29-1 combines with J gene TRBJ2-7; 7 bases are shared with TRBD1. Germline-derived CDR1 and CDR2 are SQVTM and ANQGSEA. V dropped 7 bases and J dropped 3; count of bases not matched to a gene: 18. The CDR3 runs to 16 residues. CDR3 nucleotides: TGCAGCGCTGACAGGTGGGAACAGGGGTCATTCTACGAGCAGTACTTC. Amino acids: CSADRWEQGSFYEQYF.

The J gene is TRBJ2-3, the V gene TRBV4-1, with D possibly TRBD1 on 5 matching bases. The CDR3 loop spans 14 amino acids. Germline CDR1 is MGHRA and CDR2 is YSYEKL. V lost 4 bases, J lost 2 bases, and 10 bases lay in between. The CDR3 DNA follows: TGCGCCAGCAGCCTGGGCAGGGACACAGATACGCAGTATTTT. Translating it yields CASSLGRDTDTQYF.

The V gene is TRBV7-9, the J gene TRBJ1-2; 8 positions match TRBD1. Per germline, CDR1 SEHNR and CDR2 FQNEAQ (reference sequence). After removal of 6 bases from V and 3 bases from J, the junction contained 6 bases not matched to a gene. The CDR3 extends over 14 amino acids. The CDR3 DNA reads as TGTGCCAGCAGGGCTCCACAGGGGGACTATGGCTACACCTTC. Its protein product is CASRAPQGDYGYTF.

The chain has TRBV2 and TRBJ2-7; D ambiguous. The ends were cut back, 3 bases at V and 0 bases at J, with 9 bases in the middle. The CDR3 covers 14 residues. Germline V CDR1 and CDR2: SNHLY, FYNNEI. For the CDR3, the DNA is TGTGCCAGCAGTGACCCCACTAACTCCTACGAGCAGTACTTC. Residues: CASSDPTNSYEQYF. Looking up the rest from reference TRBV2 and TRBJ2-7 gives the full variable domain: EPEVTQTPSHQVTQMGQEVILRCVPISNHLYFYWYRQILGQKVEFLVSFYNNEISEKSEIFDDQFSVERPDGSNFTLKIRSTKLEDSAMYFCASSDPTNSYEQYFGPGTRLTVT.

The chain recombines TRBV12-3 or TRBV12-4 with TRBJ1-2; D may be TRBD1 (5 bases). Trimming left V 5 bases short and J 7 bases short, with 14 bases between. The length of the CDR3 is 13 residues. The CDR3 loop reads CASSPQGVFGYTF. The CDR3 coding sequence is TGTGCCAGCAGTCCTCAAGGGGTTTTTGGCTACACCTTC.

This clone was detected a few times. This sample includes further DNA sequences coding for the same CDR3. The chain combines TRBV7-9 with TRBJ1-2; TRBD1 is a possible D gene (6 bases). Trimming stripped 1 base from V and 3 bases from J, with 12 bases between. The CDR3 sequence is 15 residues long. The germline V gene has CDR1 SEHNR and CDR2 FQNEAQ (reference sequence). The CDR3 DNA is TGTGCCAGCAGCTTAGGAACAGGGTGGGACTATGGCTACACCTTC. Translated: CASSLGTGWDYGYTF.

V usage is TRBV19 and J usage is TRBJ1-2; 10 bases are shared with TRBD1. V lost 6 bases and J lost 4; bases outside the gene matches: 8. This CDR3 has 15 amino acids. Looked up from germline, CDR1 is LNHDA and CDR2 is SQIVND (reference sequence). CDR3 residues: CASRPDRGRSYGYTF. The CDR3 DNA sequence: TGTGCCAGTAGACCAGACAGGGGGCGAAGCTATGGCTACACCTTC.

CDR3 amino acids: CASGLVVITGGATDYGYTF. DNA of the CDR3: TGTGCTAGTGGTTTGGTTGTCATAACAGGGGGCGCAACCGACTATGGCTACACCTTC. The genes are TRBV12-5 and TRBJ1-2, with TRBD1 identical over 9 bases. This CDR3 is built from 19 residues. Germline values: CDR1 LGHNT, CDR2 FRNRAP. The trim removed 0 bases at V and 3 bases at J, leaving 14 bases unmatched.

The chain carries TRBV27 and TRBJ1-6; 7 bases match TRBD1. Trimming at V came to 7 bases and at J to 2 bases, leaving 11 bases not matched to a gene. This CDR3 comprises 17 residues. Germline values: CDR1 MNHEY, CDR2 SMNVEV (reference sequence). CDR3 region: CASKPTGKVPYNSPLHF. CDR3 DNA: TGTGCCAGCAAACCGACAGGGAAGGTCCCCTATAATTCACCCCTCCACTTT.

The rearrangement joins TRBV2 to TRBJ2-5; D perhaps matches TRBD1 (6 bases). V lost 6 bases to trimming and J lost 1 base, with 15 bases between them. Per germline, CDR1 SNHLY and CDR2 FYNNEI. This CDR3 is 15 amino acids long. The chain's CDR3 is CASRYWGHFQETQYF. The CDR3 DNA sequence: TGTGCCAGCAGATATTGGGGACATTTCCAAGAGACCCAGTACTTC.

J is TRBJ2-1 and V is TRBV4-2, with 13 bases aligning to TRBD2. This CDR3 contains 17 residues. Looked up from germline, CDR1 is LGHNA and CDR2 is YNFKEQ. The trim removed 3 bases at V and 5 bases at J, leaving 7 bases unmatched. The CDR3 sequence is CASSHPQGLAGDNEQFF. CDR3 in DNA: TGTGCCAGCAGCCACCCGCAAGGACTAGCGGGGGACAATGAGCAGTTCTTC.

The rearrangement joins TRBV5-4 to TRBJ2-1; TRBD1 matches 9 bases. The CDR3 length is 15 residues. Germline CDR1 reads SGHNT; CDR2 reads YYREEE (reference sequence). Germline trimming cut 5 bases from V and 8 bases from J; bases unmatched to any gene: 11. The CDR3 reads CASSNRDRALYEQFF. Written as DNA, the CDR3 is TGTGCCAGCAGTAATAGGGACAGGGCCCTATATGAGCAGTTCTTC.

The chain has TRBV7-9 and TRBJ1-2; 9 nucleotides agree with TRBD1. Trimming removed 5 bases from V and 7 bases from J; junction bases left unmatched: 5. This CDR3 has 13 residues. Germline V CDR1 and CDR2: SEHNR, FQNEAQ (reference sequence). The CDR3 spells CASSPTGGSGYTF. For the CDR3, the DNA is TGTGCCAGCAGCCCAACAGGGGGCTCTGGCTACACCTTC.